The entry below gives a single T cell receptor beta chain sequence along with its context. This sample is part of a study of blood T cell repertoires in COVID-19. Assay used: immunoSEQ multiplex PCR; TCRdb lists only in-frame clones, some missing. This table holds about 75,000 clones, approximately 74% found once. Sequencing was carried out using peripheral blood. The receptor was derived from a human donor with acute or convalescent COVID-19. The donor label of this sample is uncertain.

The CDR3 nucleotides are TGTGCCAGTACCCGCCGGGCTAACTATGGCTACACCTTC. This gives the protein CASTRRANYGYTF. V gene TRBV19 combines with J gene TRBJ1-2; no reliable D call. From germline, CDR1 is LNHDA and CDR2 SQIVND (reference sequence). The CDR3 totals 13 residues. The V and J ends lost 7 bases and 0 bases respectively, with 9 bases between them.